Sequencing of this T cell receptor beta chain was carried out in a study of blood T cell repertoires in COVID-19. Sequencing was performed with immunoSEQ multiplex PCR; in TCRdb, only in-frame clones are kept and a portion is missing. The sample lists 300,000 to 450,000 clones, 85% to 90% occurring once. The ends lost 8 bases at V and 1 base at J; junction bases unmatched: 19. The CDR3 is 19 amino acids. The germline V gene has CDR1 SEHNR and CDR2 FQNEAQ (reference sequence). Self-reported history from a screening survey and questionnaire set each donor's cohort. The chain has TRBV7-9 and TRBJ2-7; 11 positions match TRBD1. Sequencing used PBMCs or T cells enriched from blood (not recorded which). The origin of this receptor is a woman in her thirties who had been exposed to COVID-19. The CDR3 sequence: CASWTWEDRGRVGSYEQYF. In DNA form, the CDR3 reads TGTGCCAGCTGGACTTGGGAGGACAGGGGGCGCGTTGGGTCCTACGAGCAGTACTTC.